This T cell receptor (beta chain) was observed in a study of blood T cell repertoires in COVID-19. Study details: The origin of the acute and convalescent COVID-19 samples was the United States, Italy and Spain.

The CDR3 is made up of 13 amino acids. Germline V gene lookup returns CDR1 SQVTM and CDR2 ANQGSEA. The V gene end was trimmed by 7 bases and the J gene end by 2 bases; junction bases not matched to a gene: 0. Sequencing used immunoSEQ multiplex PCR; TCRdb keeps in-frame clones, though not all of them. The data contain under 60,000 clones, approximately 80% of them singletons. Sequencing used peripheral blood. V and J are TRBV29-1 and TRBJ2-1; 12 nucleotides line up with TRBD2. This clonotype originated in a human donor in a cohort sampled during active COVID-19. CDR3 in amino acids: CSASGRAYNEQFF. CDR3 DNA sequence: TGCAGCGCTAGCGGGAGGGCCTACAATGAGCAGTTCTTC.